This T cell receptor beta chain appears in the sequencing data of a study of cytomegalovirus exposure and HLA in healthy donors. The primer mix had 60 Vbeta and 13 Jbeta primers. Generated by immunoSEQ multiplex PCR, the TCRdb table keeps only in-frame clones and is missing some. The data show some 150,000 clones, with approximately 9% seen just once and 1.5% to 2% held by the top ten. V was pared by 3 bases and J by 7 bases, with 12 bases of the junction left unmatched. The CDR3 totals 16 residues. CDR1 and CDR2 (germline): LNHDA, SQIVND (reference sequence). The specimen was PBMCs. The receptor comes from a male donor in good health and CMV-seronegative. The V and J genes are TRBV19 and TRBJ1-5, with 7 bases fitting TRBD1. CDR3 region: CASSIHLVTGWQPQHF. As DNA, the CDR3 is TGTGCCAGTAGTATCCATTTGGTGACAGGGTGGCAGCCCCAGCATTTT.